These 9 T cell receptor beta chains were all obtained from the same sample, sequenced in a study of tumor and adjacent non-tumor tissue in lung cancer. A modified ARM-PCR protocol with three rounds of nested PCR amplified TCRbeta. TCRdb called the multiplex PCR reads again in MiXCR, with one record for every CDR3 protein. The data hold more than 85,000 distinct CDR3 sequences, with over 70% observed a single time. No cell sorting was done before RNA was extracted from the tissue. The material sequenced was lung tumor tissue. Every receptor here comes from a man between 65 and 79 years old with non-small cell lung cancer.

With regard to this clonotype: Here the CDR3 omits its conserved ending phenylalanine or tryptophan, so a read error is the likely source. The limits of the CDR3 on the DNA are not certain, so only TCRdb's listed CDR3 is given. V and J are TRBV29-1 and TRBJ2-2; the D call TRBD1 from the table was never checked on the DNA. The V gene's germline CDR1 is SQVTM and CDR2 ANQGSEA. The CDR3 adds up to 15 amino acids, both ends counted. CDR3 sequence reads: CSVTGTGGSTGELFY.

There are a few counts of this clonotype. A read error may explain this, as a much larger clone is one base away. The rearrangement joins TRBV20-1 to TRBJ1-5; possible D gene TRBD1, 6 bases. The CDR3 totals 12 residues. Trimming took 8 bases from V and 4 from J, leaving 12 bases between them. CDR1 and CDR2 (germline): DFQATT, SNEGSKA (reference sequence). Written as DNA, the CDR3 is TGCAGTACTACACAGGGTAATCAGCCCCAGCATTTT. Translated: CSTTQGNQPQHF.

The rearrangement links TRBV5-1 to TRBJ2-5, with D possibly matching TRBD1 (5 bases). Germline CDR1 SGHRS, CDR2 YFSETQ. V lost 3 bases and J 2 bases, leaving 17 bases between the germline ends. CDR3 length: 16 residues. The CDR3 region has the DNA TGCGCCAGCAGCTGGCGAATGAGACAGCTACAAGAGACCCAGTACTTC. Translation: CASSWRMRQLQETQYF.

About this clonotype itself: Mismatch with germline at one junction end may stem from a read error. This sequence joins TRBV11-1 and TRBJ2-5; TRBD1 aligns across 7 bases. Near its end, the DNA agrees better with TRBJ2-1, so the J call may be wrong. This CDR3 contains 14 residues. Germline CDR1 SGHAT, CDR2 FQDESV (reference sequence). CDR3 coding DNA: TGTGTCAGCAAGAGGATAGGGGGCGCGGAGACCCAGTTCTTC. Translation gives CVSKRIGGAETQFF.

As regards this clonotype: At one end, the junction sequence differs from germline, possibly due to a read error. The rearrangement joins TRBV4-3 to TRBJ2-1; 7 bases line up with TRBD2. Germline-derived CDR1 and CDR2 are LGHNA and YSLEER. The CDR3 runs to 15 residues. The CDR3: CASSQAPSGRREHFF. CDR3 nucleotides: TGCGCCAGCAGCCAAGCCCCTAGCGGAAGAAGGGAGCACTTCTTC.

By share, this clonotype ranks as medium-sized. V usage is TRBV20-1 and J usage is TRBJ2-3; 10 bases agree with TRBD2. Germline trimming cut 6 bases from V and 2 bases from J; bases unmatched to any gene: 11. CDR1 and CDR2 (germline): DFQATT, SNEGSKA (reference sequence). There are 16 residues in the CDR3. CDR3 nucleotide sequence: TGCAGTGCCCGAGGGGAAAGCGGGGGGGTCACAGATACGCAGTATTTT. Translating it yields CSARGESGGVTDTQYF.

A word on this clonotype: The junction does not match germline at one end; this may be a read error. V gene TRBV20-1 combines with J gene TRBJ2-7; 10 nucleotides align to TRBD2. This CDR3 is 15 amino acids long. Germline lookup yields CDR1 DFQATT and CDR2 SNEGSKA (reference sequence). CDR3 sequence (DNA): TGCACTGTTAGAGAAGAACTAGCGGGGACCTATGAGCAGTACTTC. Translating gives CTVREELAGTYEQYF.

The genes are TRBV20-1 and TRBJ2-1; D perhaps matches TRBD2 (5 bases). The CDR3 has 16 amino acids. Trimming left V 1 base short and J 0 bases short, with 13 bases between. Germline values: CDR1 DFQATT, CDR2 SNEGSKA (reference sequence). The CDR3 nucleotides are TGCAGTGCTAGAGGTTCTCGGGCGGGCTCCTACAATGAGCAGTTCTTC. This gives the protein CSARGSRAGSYNEQFF.

This clonotype was counted at least ten times. The chain combines TRBV13 with TRBJ2-2; TRBD1 matches 10 bases. V was clipped by 3 bases and J by 4 bases; unmatched bases: 5. This CDR3 region has 16 residues. Germline V lookup: CDR1 PRHDT, CDR2 FYEKMQ (reference sequence). The CDR3 loop is CASSLTGTGVTGELFF. The CDR3 nucleotides are TGTGCCAGCAGCTTGACCGGGACAGGGGTCACCGGGGAGCTGTTTTTT.